This T cell receptor (beta chain) appears in the sequencing data of a study of CD8+CD57+ T cells in acquired aplastic anemia. In the study overall: Yields of DNA that came from sorted CD4+ and CD8+ cells averaged roughly 3.3 ug. Where healthy donors were concerned, CD4+ cells averaged about 10 million reads.

Study outcomes and limitations: Some 28 CD8+ CDR3 sequences occurred in both the patients and the controls. No significant difference in CD8+ Simpson's diversity was found between patients and controls.

Germline loops: CDR1 SGHRS, CDR2 YFSETQ. V lost 4 bases to trimming and J lost 9 bases, with 17 bases between them. This CDR3 comprises 15 residues. Investigators profiled TCR beta VDJ and CDR3 from genomic DNA template. TCRdb used MiXCR to reprocess the reads, holding one entry per CDR3 protein. The table includes about 420,000 distinct CDR3 sequences, 55% to 70% detected once. Details on this clonotype: The antigen is unknown.

The specimen sequenced was sorted CD4+, CD8+, or CD8+CD57+ T cells (not recorded which) from PBMCs. This sequence joins TRBV5-1 and TRBJ1-6; D is possibly TRBD1 (5 bases). This TCR derives from a human donor in good health, serving as a control. CDR3 in amino acids: CASSVALAGVSPLHF. The CDR3 nucleotides are TGCGCCAGCAGCGTGGCCCTAGCGGGGGTTTCACCCCTCCACTTT.